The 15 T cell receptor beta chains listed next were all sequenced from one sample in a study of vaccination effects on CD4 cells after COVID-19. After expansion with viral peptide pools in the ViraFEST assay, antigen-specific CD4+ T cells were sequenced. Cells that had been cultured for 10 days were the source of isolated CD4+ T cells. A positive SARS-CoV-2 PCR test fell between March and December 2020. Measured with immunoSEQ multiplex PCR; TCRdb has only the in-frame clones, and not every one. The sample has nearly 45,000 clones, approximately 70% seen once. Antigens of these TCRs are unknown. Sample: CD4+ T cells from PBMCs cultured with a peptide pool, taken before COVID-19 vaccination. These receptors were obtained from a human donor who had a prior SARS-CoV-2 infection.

The CDR3 is CASSAGPHGYTF. In nucleotides, the CDR3 is TGTGCCAGCAGCGCCGGGCCCCATGGCTACACCTTC. The V call is TRBV7-4, the J call TRBJ1-2; D call uncertain. The CDR3 has 12 amino acids. Looked up from germline, CDR1 is SGHVT and CDR2 is SQSDAQ. V lost 5 bases and J 6 bases, leaving 10 bases between the germline ends.

In nucleotides, the CDR3 is TGCGCCAGCAGCTTGGTGGCGGGTCCCGATACGCAGTATTTT. It specifies CASSLVAGPDTQYF. The chain joins TRBV5-1 to TRBJ2-3, with D possibly TRBD2 on 5 matching bases. Germline V gives CDR1 SGHRS, CDR2 YFSETQ. The CDR3 contains 14 residues. Trimming removed 0 bases at V and 6 bases at J, with 11 bases between.

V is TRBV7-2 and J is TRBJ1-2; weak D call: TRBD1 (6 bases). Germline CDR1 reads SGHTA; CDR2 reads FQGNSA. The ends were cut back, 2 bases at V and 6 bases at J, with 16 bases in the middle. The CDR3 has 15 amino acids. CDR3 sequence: CASSLQGLGVNGYTF. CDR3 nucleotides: TGTGCCAGCAGCTTACAGGGGTTGGGGGTCAATGGCTACACCTTC.

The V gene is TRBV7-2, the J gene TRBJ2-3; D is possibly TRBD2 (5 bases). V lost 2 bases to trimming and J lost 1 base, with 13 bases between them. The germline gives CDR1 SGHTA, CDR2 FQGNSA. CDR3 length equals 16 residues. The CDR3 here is CASSLISGARTDTQYF. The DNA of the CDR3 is TGTGCCAGCAGCTTAATCAGCGGAGCTCGCACAGATACGCAGTATTTT.

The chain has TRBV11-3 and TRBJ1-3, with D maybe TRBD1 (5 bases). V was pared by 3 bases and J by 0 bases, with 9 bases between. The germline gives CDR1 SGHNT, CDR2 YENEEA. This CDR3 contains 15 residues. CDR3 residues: CASSFQGFSGNTIYF. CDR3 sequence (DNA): TGTGCCAGCAGCTTCCAGGGTTTCTCTGGAAACACCATATATTTT.

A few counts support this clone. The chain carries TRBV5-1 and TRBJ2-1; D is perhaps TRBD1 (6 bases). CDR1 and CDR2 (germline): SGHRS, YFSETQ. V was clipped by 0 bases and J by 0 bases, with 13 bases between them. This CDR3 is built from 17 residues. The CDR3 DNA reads TGCGCCAGCAGCTTGGGTGGGGGCCTTAGCTCCTACAATGAGCAGTTCTTC. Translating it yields CASSLGGGLSSYNEQFF.

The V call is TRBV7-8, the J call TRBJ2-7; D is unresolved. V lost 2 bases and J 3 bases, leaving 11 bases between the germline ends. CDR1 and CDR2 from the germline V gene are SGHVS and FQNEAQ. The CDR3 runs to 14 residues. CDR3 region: CASSLNMYLYEQYF. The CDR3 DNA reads TGTGCCAGCAGCTTAAATATGTATCTCTACGAGCAGTACTTC.

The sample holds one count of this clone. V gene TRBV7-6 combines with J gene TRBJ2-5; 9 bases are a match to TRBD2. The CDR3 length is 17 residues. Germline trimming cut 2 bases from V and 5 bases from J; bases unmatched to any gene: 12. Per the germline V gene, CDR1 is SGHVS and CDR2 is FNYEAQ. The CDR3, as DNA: TGTGCCAGCAGCTTAAATAGAGCGGCGGGAGGGTCGGAGACCCAGTACTTC. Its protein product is CASSLNRAAGGSETQYF.

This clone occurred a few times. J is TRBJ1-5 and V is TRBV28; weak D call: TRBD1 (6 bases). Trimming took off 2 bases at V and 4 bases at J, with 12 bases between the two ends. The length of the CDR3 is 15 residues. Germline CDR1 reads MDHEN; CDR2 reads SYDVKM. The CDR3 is CASSLMDSPNQPQHF. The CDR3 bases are TGTGCCAGCAGTTTAATGGACAGTCCTAATCAGCCCCAGCATTTT. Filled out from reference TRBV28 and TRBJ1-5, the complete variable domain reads DVKVTQSSRYLVKRTGEKVFLECVQDMDHENMFWYRQDPGLGLRLIYFSYDVKMKEKGDIPEGYSVSREKKERFSLILESASTNQTSMYLCASSLMDSPNQPQHFGDGTRLSIL.

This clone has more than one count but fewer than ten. This CDR3 is CASSGRGGSYGYTF. CDR3 nucleotide sequence: TGTGCCAGCAGCGGCCGTGGGGGAAGCTATGGCTACACCTTC. The chain employs TRBV9 and TRBJ1-2, with a possible D match to TRBD1 (5 bases). Between the trimmed V and J ends, which lost 3 bases and 4 bases, there was a span of 13 bases. Germline CDR1 SGDLS, CDR2 YYNGEE. The CDR3 has 14 residues.

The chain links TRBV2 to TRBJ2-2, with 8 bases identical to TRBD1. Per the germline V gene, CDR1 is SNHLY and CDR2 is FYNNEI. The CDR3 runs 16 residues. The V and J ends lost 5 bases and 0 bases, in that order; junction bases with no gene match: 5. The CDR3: CASSLTGATNTGELFF. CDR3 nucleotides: TGTGCCAGCAGTCTGACAGGGGCCACGAACACCGGGGAGCTGTTTTTT.

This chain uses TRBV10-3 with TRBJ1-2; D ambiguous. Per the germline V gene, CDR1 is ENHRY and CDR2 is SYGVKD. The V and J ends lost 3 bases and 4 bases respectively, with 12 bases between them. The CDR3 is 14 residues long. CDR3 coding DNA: TGTGCCATCAGTGATGGCGCTTTTGGCTATGGCTACACCTTC. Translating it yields CAISDGAFGYGYTF.

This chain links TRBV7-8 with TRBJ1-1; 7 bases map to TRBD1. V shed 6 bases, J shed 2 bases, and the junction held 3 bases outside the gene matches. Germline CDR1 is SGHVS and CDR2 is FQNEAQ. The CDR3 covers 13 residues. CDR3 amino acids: CASRTGANTEAFF. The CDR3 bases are TGTGCCAGCAGAACAGGGGCAAACACTGAAGCTTTCTTT.

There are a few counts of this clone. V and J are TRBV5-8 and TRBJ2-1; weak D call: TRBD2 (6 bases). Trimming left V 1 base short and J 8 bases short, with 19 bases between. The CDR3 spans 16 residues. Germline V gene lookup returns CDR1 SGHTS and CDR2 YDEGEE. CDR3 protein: CASSLLWSSAWDEQFF. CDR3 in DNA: TGTGCCAGCAGCTTGTTGTGGTCTAGCGCGTGGGATGAGCAGTTCTTC.

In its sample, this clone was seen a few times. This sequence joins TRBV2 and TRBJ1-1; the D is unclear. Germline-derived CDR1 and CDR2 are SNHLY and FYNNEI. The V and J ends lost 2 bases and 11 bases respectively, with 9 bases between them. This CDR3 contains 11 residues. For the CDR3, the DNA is TGTGCCAGCAGTGAACGCTCGGCCGCTTTCTTT. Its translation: CASSERSAAFF.